The rows below give T cell receptor beta chains drawn from one sample of a study of CD8+ T cells in alopecia areata. Data came from immunoSEQ multiplex PCR; TCRdb stores just in-frame clones and leaves some out. In the table there are approximately 160,000 clones, 60% of which are singletons. The sample consisted of CD4+ T cells sorted from blood, taken at week 24, from a patient treated with tofacitinib. All receptors derive from a human donor with alopecia areata. Both conserved end residues are part of each CDR3. Each record gives: CDR3 DNA, CDR3 protein, V gene, J gene, clone size, D gene. A D gene is named only where the DNA matches it firmly. Clone size, where shown, is once, few, many, or a class for clones that have expanded.

CDR3nt: TGCGCCAGCAGCTTGGCCGGAGCAACAGATACGCAGTATTTT
CDR3aa: CASSLAGATDTQYF
v_gene: TRBV5-1
j_gene: TRBJ2-3
abundance: -
d_gene: -

CDR3nt: TGCAGCGCGGGACAGCTTAATGAAAAACTGTTTTTT
CDR3aa: CSAGQLNEKLFF
v_gene: TRBV29-1
j_gene: TRBJ1-4
abundance: -
d_gene: TRBD1

CDR3nt: TGTGCCAGCAGCTCCGGCGGGGGCACAGATACGCAGTATTTT
CDR3aa: CASSSGGGTDTQYF
v_gene: TRBV11-3
j_gene: TRBJ2-3
abundance: -
d_gene: -

CDR3nt: TGTGCCAGCAGTTACTCGAGGGGGGCCCCATATCAGCCCCAGCATTTT
CDR3aa: CASSYSRGAPYQPQHF
v_gene: TRBV6-5
j_gene: TRBJ1-5
abundance: -
d_gene: -

CDR3nt: TGTGCCACCAGCAGAGATAGGAGAACTGGAAACACCATATATTTT
CDR3aa: CATSRDRRTGNTIYF
v_gene: TRBV15
j_gene: TRBJ1-3
abundance: -
d_gene: -

CDR3nt: TGTGCCAGCAGCTTGGCCGTGCGGGCAGATACGCAGTATTTT
CDR3aa: CASSLAVRADTQYF
v_gene: TRBV5-4
j_gene: TRBJ2-3
abundance: -
d_gene: -

CDR3nt: TGTGCCAGCAGTTACGGCAATACCTACGAGCAGTACTTC
CDR3aa: CASSYGNTYEQYF
v_gene: TRBV6-5
j_gene: TRBJ2-7
abundance: -
d_gene: -

CDR3nt: TGTGCCAGCAGCCCCTCAGGGGGGACAGGGGCGGCAGATACGCAGTATTTT
CDR3aa: CASSPSGGTGAADTQYF
v_gene: TRBV5-6
j_gene: TRBJ2-3
abundance: -
d_gene: TRBD1

CDR3nt: TGTGCCAGCAACCAAGAAAATCAGCCCCAGCATTTT
CDR3aa: CASNQENQPQHF
v_gene: TRBV6-5
j_gene: TRBJ1-5
abundance: -
d_gene: -

CDR3nt: TGTGCCAGCAGCCGAAATCCGCAGGGATACGAGCAGTACTTC
CDR3aa: CASSRNPQGYEQYF
v_gene: TRBV14
j_gene: TRBJ2-7
abundance: many
d_gene: -

CDR3nt: TGCAGCGTTGATTATCTAGGGGTAGGGGAGACCCAGTACTTC
CDR3aa: CSVDYLGVGETQYF
v_gene: TRBV29-1
j_gene: TRBJ2-5
abundance: -
d_gene: -

CDR3nt: TGTGCCAGCAGTCACAGGGAACCGAATGAAAAACTGTTTTTT
CDR3aa: CASSHREPNEKLFF
v_gene: TRBV6-5
j_gene: TRBJ1-4
abundance: -
d_gene: -

CDR3nt: TGTGCCAGCAGTCCCGGGACAGAAAATGAAAAACTGTTTTTT
CDR3aa: CASSPGTENEKLFF
v_gene: TRBV6-4
j_gene: TRBJ1-4
abundance: few
d_gene: TRBD1

CDR3nt: TGTGCCTGGAGTGTCACAGGGGGCTACTACAATGAGCAGTTCTTC
CDR3aa: CAWSVTGGYYNEQFF
v_gene: TRBV30
j_gene: TRBJ2-1
abundance: -
d_gene: TRBD1

CDR3nt: TGCGCCAGCAGTCAAGCTATGCAGGGAGGACAGCCCCAGCATTTT
CDR3aa: CASSQAMQGGQPQHF
v_gene: TRBV4-1
j_gene: TRBJ1-5
abundance: -
d_gene: -

CDR3nt: TGTGCCAGCAGCCTTACAGGCTGGCGCACAGATACGCAGTATTTT
CDR3aa: CASSLTGWRTDTQYF
v_gene: TRBV9
j_gene: TRBJ2-3
abundance: -
d_gene: -

CDR3nt: TGTGCCTGGAGTCCCACGGGGGCGGGGGGGCTCACAGATACGCAGTATTTT
CDR3aa: CAWSPTGAGGLTDTQYF
v_gene: TRBV30
j_gene: TRBJ2-3
abundance: -
d_gene: TRBD2

CDR3nt: TGCAGCGTTGTAGCCGGGACAGGCGGTGGCTACACCTTC
CDR3aa: CSVVAGTGGGYTF
v_gene: TRBV29-1
j_gene: TRBJ1-2
abundance: -
d_gene: TRBD1

CDR3nt: TGCGCCAGCAGCCAAGAGGACCGTAGCAATCAGCCCCAGCATTTT
CDR3aa: CASSQEDRSNQPQHF
v_gene: TRBV4-1
j_gene: TRBJ1-5
abundance: -
d_gene: -

CDR3nt: TGTGCCACCAGCAGAGATGGAGGTTCCTACGAGCAGTACTTC
CDR3aa: CATSRDGGSYEQYF
v_gene: TRBV15
j_gene: TRBJ2-7
abundance: -
d_gene: -

CDR3nt: TGCAGCGTTTCAACAGGGGTCCTCTACGAGCAGTACTTC
CDR3aa: CSVSTGVLYEQYF
v_gene: TRBV29-1
j_gene: TRBJ2-7
abundance: -
d_gene: TRBD1

CDR3nt: TGTGCCAGCAGCCAAGTAACAGGGGGCTTTGGAGCTGGTGGTAATTCACCCCTCCACTTT
CDR3aa: CASSQVTGGFGAGGNSPLHF
v_gene: TRBV4-2
j_gene: TRBJ1-6
abundance: -
d_gene: TRBD1

CDR3nt: TGTGCCAGCAGCTTAGTGGGACAGGCCGACTCTGGGGCCAACGTCCTGACTTTC
CDR3aa: CASSLVGQADSGANVLTF
v_gene: TRBV11-2
j_gene: TRBJ2-6
abundance: -
d_gene: TRBD1

CDR3nt: TGTGCCAGCAGCTTAGATAATTCAGATACGCAGTATTTT
CDR3aa: CASSLDNSDTQYF
v_gene: TRBV11-3
j_gene: TRBJ2-3
abundance: -
d_gene: -

CDR3nt: TGTGCCAGCAGCCCGAGGACTAGATGGGAGACCCAGTACTTC
CDR3aa: CASSPRTRWETQYF
v_gene: TRBV4-2
j_gene: TRBJ2-5
abundance: once
d_gene: TRBD2

CDR3nt: TGCGCCAGCAGCTTGGCCGCGGGGGTTGGTGGCACAGATACGCAGTATTTT
CDR3aa: CASSLAAGVGGTDTQYF
v_gene: TRBV5-1
j_gene: TRBJ2-3
abundance: -
d_gene: TRBD2

CDR3nt: TGTGCCAGCAGTGCGGTGGGGATTTCCTACGAGCAGTACTTC
CDR3aa: CASSAVGISYEQYF
v_gene: TRBV2
j_gene: TRBJ2-7
abundance: few
d_gene: -

CDR3nt: TGTGCCAGCAGCGTAAGAGGGGACATTCAGTACTTC
CDR3aa: CASSVRGDIQYF
v_gene: TRBV9
j_gene: TRBJ2-4
abundance: -
d_gene: -